A single sample is the source of the 8 T cell receptor beta chains below, sequenced in a study of T cell responses to AZD1222 COVID-19 vaccine. Assay used: immunoSEQ multiplex PCR; TCRdb lists only in-frame clones, some missing. This sample has 95,000 to 120,000 clones; roughly nine tenths occur once, and the top ten carry around 3.3%. Here the sequenced sample was peripheral blood, taken on day 0 of MenACWY control vaccination. The source is an adult in good health.

This chain links TRBV29-1 with TRBJ2-1, with TRBD1 as a possible D gene (6 bases). The V end was cut by 7 bases, the J end by 9 bases, with 16 bases between. CDR3 length: 12 residues. The germline gives CDR1 SQVTM, CDR2 ANQGSEA. CDR3 nucleotides: TGCAGCGCTTCCGCAGGGGCGGGTGAGCAGTTCTTC. It codes for CSASAGAGEQFF.

This chain connects TRBV4-3 to TRBJ1-4; D might be TRBD1 (6 bases). This CDR3 is built from 19 residues. Germline values: CDR1 LGHNA, CDR2 YSLEER. The V end lost 2 bases, the J end lost 0 bases, and 19 bases lay between the germline ends. Here the CDR3 reads CASSQSPQGHVPTNEKLFF. The CDR3 nucleotides are TGCGCCAGCAGCCAAAGTCCGCAGGGACACGTTCCAACTAATGAAAAACTGTTTTTT.

The chain carries TRBV25-1 and TRBJ1-3; TRBD1 aligns across 7 bases. Trimming took 4 bases from V and 0 from J; bases not matched to a gene: 0. This CDR3 contains 14 residues. Germline loops: CDR1 MGHDK, CDR2 SYGVNS. CDR3 sequence: CASSGDSSGNTIYF. The CDR3, as DNA: TGTGCCAGCAGTGGGGACAGCTCTGGAAACACCATATATTTT.

This clone was counted only a few times. The rearrangement uses TRBV30 and TRBJ1-1; unclear D gene. This CDR3 has 15 residues. Germline V lookup: CDR1 GTSNPN, CDR2 SVGIG (reference sequence). V dropped 5 bases and J dropped 7 bases, with 23 bases sitting between them. The CDR3 DNA follows: TGTGCCTGGGGAGGGAGGAACAGTCGGAGTTTTGAAGCTTTCTTT. It is translated as CAWGGRNSRSFEAFF.

The chain joins TRBV7-3 to TRBJ2-1; 7 nucleotides match TRBD2. V lost 8 bases, J lost 6 bases, and 13 bases stayed unmatched. The CDR3 runs to 15 residues. Germline V CDR1 and CDR2: SGHTA, FQGTGA. DNA of the CDR3: TGTGCCAGCGGGTCCCGGGACGGCGGGAGCAATGAGCAGTTCTTC. It translates to CASGSRDGGSNEQFF.

The CDR3 coding sequence is TGCGCCAGCAGCTTAAGACAGGGCTCTGGGGCCAACGTCCTGACTTTC. It is translated as CASSLRQGSGANVLTF. V gene TRBV5-1 combines with J gene TRBJ2-6; TRBD1 aligns across 7 bases. V was pared by 2 bases and J by 0 bases, with 2 bases of the junction left unmatched. CDR1 is SGHRS, CDR2 YFSETQ, per germline. CDR3 size: 16 residues.

The chain joins TRBV4-1 to TRBJ2-5; TRBD1 aligns across 7 bases. CDR1 is MGHRA and CDR2 is YSYEKL in the germline V gene. V was pared by 4 bases and J by 1 base, with 3 bases of the junction left unmatched. This CDR3 is 14 amino acids long. CDR3 sequence (DNA): TGCGCCAGCAGCCGGGGACAGTTCCAAGAGACCCAGTACTTC. It specifies CASSRGQFQETQYF.

The genes are TRBV6-6 and TRBJ2-5, with 7 bases matching TRBD1. The V and J ends lost 4 bases and 4 bases, in that order; junction bases with no gene match: 6. CDR1 MNHNY and CDR2 SVGAGI come from the germline V gene (reference sequence). The CDR3 has 14 amino acids. The CDR3 DNA sequence: TGTGCCAGCAGTTGGGGCAGGGGGTCAGAGACCCAGTACTTC. Translated, it gives CASSWGRGSETQYF.